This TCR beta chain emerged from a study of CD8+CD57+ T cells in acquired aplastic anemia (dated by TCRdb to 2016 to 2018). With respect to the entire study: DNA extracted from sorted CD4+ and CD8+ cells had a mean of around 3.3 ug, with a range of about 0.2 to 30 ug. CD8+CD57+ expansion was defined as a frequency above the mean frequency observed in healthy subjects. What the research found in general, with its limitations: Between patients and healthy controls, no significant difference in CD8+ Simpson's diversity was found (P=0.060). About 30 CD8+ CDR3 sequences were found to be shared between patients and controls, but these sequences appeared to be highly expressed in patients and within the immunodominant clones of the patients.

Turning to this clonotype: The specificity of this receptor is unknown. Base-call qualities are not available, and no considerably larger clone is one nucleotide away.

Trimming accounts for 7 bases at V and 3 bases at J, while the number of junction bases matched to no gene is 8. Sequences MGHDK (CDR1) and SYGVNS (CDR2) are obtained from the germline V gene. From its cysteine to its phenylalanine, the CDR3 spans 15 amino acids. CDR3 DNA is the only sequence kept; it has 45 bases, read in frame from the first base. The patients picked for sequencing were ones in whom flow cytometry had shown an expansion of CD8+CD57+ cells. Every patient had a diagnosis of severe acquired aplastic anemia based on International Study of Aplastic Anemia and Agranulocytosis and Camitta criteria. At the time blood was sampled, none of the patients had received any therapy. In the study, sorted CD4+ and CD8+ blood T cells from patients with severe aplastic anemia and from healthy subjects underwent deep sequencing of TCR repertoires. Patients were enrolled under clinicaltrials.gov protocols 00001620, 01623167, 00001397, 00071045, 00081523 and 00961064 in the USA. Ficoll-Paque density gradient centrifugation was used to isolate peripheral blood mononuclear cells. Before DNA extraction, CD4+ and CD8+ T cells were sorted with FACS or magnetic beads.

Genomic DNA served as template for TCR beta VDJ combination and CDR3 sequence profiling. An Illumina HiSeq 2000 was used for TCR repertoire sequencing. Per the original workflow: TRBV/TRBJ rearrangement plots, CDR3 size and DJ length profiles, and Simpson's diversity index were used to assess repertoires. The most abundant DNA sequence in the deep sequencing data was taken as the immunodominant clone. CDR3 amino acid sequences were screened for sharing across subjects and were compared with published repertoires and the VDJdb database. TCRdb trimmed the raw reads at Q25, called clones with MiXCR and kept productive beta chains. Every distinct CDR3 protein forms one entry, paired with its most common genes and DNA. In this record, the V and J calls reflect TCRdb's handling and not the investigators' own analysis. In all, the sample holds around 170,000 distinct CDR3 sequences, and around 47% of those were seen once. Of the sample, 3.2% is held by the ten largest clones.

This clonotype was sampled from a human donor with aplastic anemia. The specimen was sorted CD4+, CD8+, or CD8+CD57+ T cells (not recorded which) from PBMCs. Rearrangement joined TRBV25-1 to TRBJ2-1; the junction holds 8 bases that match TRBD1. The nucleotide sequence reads TGTGCCAGCACCCCAGGGGGCTGGGTCTACAATGAGCAGTTCTTC. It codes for CASTPGGWVYNEQFF.